This T cell receptor (beta chain) was captured by sequencing in a study of T cell responses to AZD1222 COVID-19 vaccine listed by TCRdb under 2021. Background on the whole study: AZD1222 recipients with second doses at about 4 weeks or about 12 weeks were pooled, because spike-specific TCR depth and breadth did not differ between schedules. TCR sequencing was performed for about 250 trial participants, of whom about 200 were given two doses of AZD1222 and some 26 were given two doses of MenACWY control vaccine. Trial participants were enrolled into age subgroups of 18-55, 56-69 and 70-plus years, which contained 148, 28 and 57 TCR-sequenced participants, respectively.

The CDR3 regions of human TCRbeta chains were analyzed by immunosequencing. Regarding the original processing steps: Repertoire TCRs were matched against a reference library of SARS-CoV-2-specific TCRs generated with the MIRA antigen-specificity platform. Breadth was defined as the fraction of unique TCRs that were SARS-CoV-2-associated, and depth was defined as the fraction of total T cells that were SARS-CoV-2-associated. Each spike-specific TCR was assigned to its reactive spike region and to a CD4 or CD8 class using the MIRA data. Log10-transformed breadth and depth values were compared by one-way ANOVA with Sidak's multiple comparisons tests. TCRdb re-hosts the immuneACCESS table, in-frame sequences only. Its copies lack some clones; in the studies checked, an unresolved V gene accounts for under half of them, and the cause for the rest is not known. Clone size and V and J calls were adopted from that table, with D and trimming inferred from the DNA. The table for this sample lists about 140,000 clones; approximately 80% of them were counted only once. The ten largest clones take up over 4% of the sample.

CDR1 and CDR2 are drawn from the germline V gene: SGDLS, YYNGEE. The CDR3 has 14 amino acids, counting the end cysteine and phenylalanine. Only the CDR3 portion is preserved as DNA: 42 bases, with reading frame beginning at the first base. V trim: 4 bases; J trim: 4 bases; unmatched bases: 7. In the case of this clone: Its antigen specificity is not known. Base-call qualities are not available, and no considerably larger clone is one nucleotide away.

What the authors observed across the whole study: Conclusions about previously exposed vaccinees were limited because only a handful of AZD1222 recipients were SARS-CoV-2 seropositive at baseline. A significant rise in spike-specific TCR breadth and depth was observed after two AZD1222 doses relative to day 0 and relative to MenACWY recipients. Participants were mostly white British and included more females than males, and it was suggested by the authors that clonal diversity may have been underestimated. Vaccine-associated CD4 TCRs spanned the whole spike protein, with dominant responses in regions 160-218 and 743-854. Because no day 14 peak-response samples were available, the repertoires could be characterized only after the peak T cell response. In the small 56-69-year group, the increase in depth fell short of significance, most likely because of low power. Epitopes outside the regions mutated in the B.1.351 and B.1.1.7 variants were reportedly recognized by nearly half of the unique spike-specific TCRs.

Read against the paper, the sample's time point label means: baseline before first vaccination. Samples from vaccinated people were obtained from the UK trials COV001 and COV002, which included a single-blind randomized controlled phase 2/3 trial of AZD1222 (ChAdOx1 nCoV-19) in healthy adults. For TCRbeta chain sequencing, PBMC samples were collected from trial participants at day 0 and at day 28 after the second dose. The input for sequencing was peripheral blood, taken on day 0 of AZD1222 vaccination. This sequence uses TRBV9 and TRBJ1-1; 7 bases in between match TRBD1. The sequence was obtained from an adult in good health. The sequenced DNA is TGTGCCAGCAGCTTCCAGGACAGGCCCACTGAAGCTTTCTTT. This is translated as CASSFQDRPTEAFF.